This TCR beta chain was recorded in a study of blood T cell repertoires in COVID-19. Study-wide background: Researchers got acute and convalescent COVID-19 samples from the United States, Italy and Spain. The analysed material was cDNA or gDNA that came from T cells, B-cell-depleted T cells, or PBMCs.

The CDR3 spans 14 residues. Trimming took 6 bases from V and 4 from J; bases not matched to a gene: 7. Germline V CDR1 and CDR2: MNHEY, SVGAGI. Per the study methods: Estimated nucleated cell counts came from reference gene primer amplification. TCRdb's table, derived via immunoSEQ multiplex PCR, lists solely in-frame clones and lacks some. The DNA was the basis for D and trimming; V, J and clone size are from that table. The sample includes around 260,000 clones, under 90% seen only once; the top ten take around 4.2%. The chain recombines TRBV6-5 with TRBJ1-2; 8 bases line up with TRBD1. The receptor was derived from a man aged 55 to 70 with acute or convalescent COVID-19. Sequences were obtained from peripheral blood. The CDR3 loop reads CASSLTGATYGYTF. For the CDR3, the DNA is TGTGCCAGCAGCCTGACAGGGGCAACCTATGGCTACACCTTC.